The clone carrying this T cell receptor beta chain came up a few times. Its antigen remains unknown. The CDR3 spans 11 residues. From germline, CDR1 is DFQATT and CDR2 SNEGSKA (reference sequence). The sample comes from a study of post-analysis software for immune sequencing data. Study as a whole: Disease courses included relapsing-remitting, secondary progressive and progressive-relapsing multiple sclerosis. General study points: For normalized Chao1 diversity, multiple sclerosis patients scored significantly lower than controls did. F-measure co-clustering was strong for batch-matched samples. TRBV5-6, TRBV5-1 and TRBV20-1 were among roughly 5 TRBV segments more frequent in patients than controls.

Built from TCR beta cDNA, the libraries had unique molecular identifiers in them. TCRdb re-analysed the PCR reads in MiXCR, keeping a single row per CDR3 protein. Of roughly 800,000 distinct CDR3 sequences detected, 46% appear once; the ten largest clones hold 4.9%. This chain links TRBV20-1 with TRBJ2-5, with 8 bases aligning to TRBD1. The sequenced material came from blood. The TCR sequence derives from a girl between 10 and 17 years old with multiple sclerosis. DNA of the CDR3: TGCGCTCTCAGGGGGCACGAGACCCAGTACTTC. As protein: CALRGHETQYF.